One sample yielded the 5 T cell receptor beta chains listed below, sequenced in a study of T cells in Graves' hyperthyroidism and ophthalmopathy. The source material, RNA transcripts, was used to amplify TCR beta CDR3 regions. HTBI primers were employed in a first-round RT-PCR of the TCR CDR3. TCRdb re-called the multiplex PCR reads with MiXCR, one entry per CDR3 protein. The sample includes about 270,000 distinct CDR3 sequences, roughly 20% of them seen just once. Specimen: blood. All receptors come from a man aged 30-40 years with Graves' ophthalmopathy.

V gene TRBV18 combines with J gene TRBJ2-6, with unresolved D. Trimming removed 2 bases at V and 7 bases at J, with 12 bases between. Germline V gives CDR1 KGHSH, CDR2 LQKENI. The CDR3 spans 15 residues. CDR3 sequence: CASSPFLPGANVLTF. CDR3 coding DNA: TGTGCCAGCTCACCATTCTTACCAGGAGCCAACGTCCTGACTTTC. Together with reference TRBV18 and TRBJ2-6, the CDR3 gives the full variable domain: NAGVMQNPRHLVRRRGQEARLRCSPMKGHSHVYWYRQLPEEGLKFMVYLQKENIIDESGMPKERFSAEFPKEGPSILRIQQVVRGDSAAYFCASSPFLPGANVLTFGAGSRLTVL.

This clonotype showed up just a few times. CDR3 DNA: TGCAGCGTTGTGTCAGGGGCCCTCTATGGCTACACCTTC. Its translation: CSVVSGALYGYTF. The V gene is TRBV29-1, the J gene TRBJ1-2; a possible D gene is TRBD1 (6 bases). CDR1 is SQVTM, CDR2 ANQGSEA, per germline. Trimming pared 4 bases from V and 4 bases from J, leaving 13 bases between. This CDR3 is 13 amino acids long.

This clonotype was detected a few times. The CDR3 spells CASSEKGLAGGSSYNEQFF. The DNA of the CDR3 is TGTGCCAGCAGTGAAAAGGGACTAGCGGGAGGCAGCTCCTACAATGAGCAGTTCTTC. This chain connects TRBV6-1 to TRBJ2-1; 15 bases fit TRBD2. This CDR3 has 19 residues. Losses at the gene ends were 2 bases for V and 0 bases for J; bases not matched to a gene: 5. Looked up from germline, CDR1 is MNHNS and CDR2 is SASEGT.

In its sample, this clonotype was seen many times. The chain joins TRBV2 to TRBJ1-2; TRBD1 agrees at 7 bases. The CDR3 contains 13 residues. Germline values: CDR1 SNHLY, CDR2 FYNNEI. V dropped 5 bases and J dropped 8; count of bases not matched to a gene: 8. CDR3 sequence (DNA): TGTGCCAGCAGTCCAGACAGGGTCAGCGGCTACACCTTC. The encoded protein is CASSPDRVSGYTF. Using reference TRBV2 and TRBJ1-2 for the parts outside the CDR3, the full variable domain is EPEVTQTPSHQVTQMGQEVILRCVPISNHLYFYWYRQILGQKVEFLVSFYNNEISEKSEIFDDQFSVERPDGSNFTLKIRSTKLEDSAMYFCASSPDRVSGYTFGSGTRLTVV.

About this clonotype itself: A much larger clone lies a single base off, so this may be a read error. V usage is TRBV2 and J usage is TRBJ1-1; D is unresolved. With 11 bases removed from V and 0 bases from J, the gap between germline ends came to 10 bases. From germline, CDR1 is SNHLY and CDR2 FYNNEI. The CDR3 is made up of 12 amino acids. The CDR3 DNA reads as TGTGCCGGCTGGGAGATGAACACTGAAGCTTTCTTT. This translates into CAGWEMNTEAFF.